A single sample is the source of the 8 T cell receptor beta chains below, sequenced in a study of blood T cells in healthy people across ages. A second about 6 to 12 cycle PCR used barcoded and J-beta primers. TCRdb fed the 5' RACE reads into MiXCR, producing one record per CDR3 protein. Found here are 1.5 million to 2 million distinct CDR3 sequences, just under 50% of them singletons; the top ten hold approximately 2%. The sample taken for sequencing was blood. These receptors all come from a woman aged 35 to 49 in good health.

The gene calls are TRBV13 and TRBJ2-1; 9 bases line up with TRBD2. Trimming removed 2 bases from V and 14 bases from J; junction bases left unmatched: 4. The V gene's germline CDR1 is PRHDT and CDR2 FYEKMQ (reference sequence). CDR3 size: 12 residues. CDR3 DNA sequence: TGTGCCAGCAGCTTACGGCGGGGGGGAGAGTTCTTC. It translates to CASSLRRGGEFF.

The chain carries TRBV20-1 and TRBJ2-7; tentative D call: TRBD1 (6 bases). The CDR3 totals 14 residues. The V and J ends lost 1 base and 3 bases respectively, with 13 bases between them. Germline V gene data show CDR1 as DFQATT and CDR2 as SNEGSKA (reference sequence). DNA for the CDR3: TGCAGTGCTAGAGGTAGGACAGACTACTACGAGCAGTACTTC. It encodes CSARGRTDYYEQYF.

This clonotype was observed a handful of times. The rearrangement links TRBV12-3 or TRBV12-4 to TRBJ1-2; 7 bases match TRBD1. CDR3 size: 16 residues. V was pared by 5 bases and J by 5 bases, with 14 bases of the junction left unmatched. CDR3: CASSLPEGANRYGYTF. CDR3 bases: TGTGCCAGCAGTCTACCCGAGGGGGCGAACCGATATGGCTACACCTTC.

This clonotype was observed a handful of times. V and J are TRBV6-5 and TRBJ2-5; 7 bases line up with TRBD2. V shed 10 bases, J shed 4 bases, and the junction held 6 bases outside the gene matches. CDR3 length: 12 amino acids. The germline gives CDR1 MNHEY, CDR2 SVGAGI. The CDR3 reads CATREGRETQYF. CDR3 nucleotide sequence: TGTGCCACGAGGGAGGGGCGAGAGACCCAGTACTTC.

The rearrangement uses TRBV7-2 and TRBJ1-2; D remains ambiguous. The V end lost 4 bases, the J end lost 4 bases, and 10 bases lay between the germline ends. CDR1 and CDR2 (germline): SGHTA, FQGNSA. CDR3 length equals 13 residues. The CDR3 nucleotides are TGTGCCAGCAGCTCCAGGAGTAGCTATGGCTACACCTTC. Its protein product is CASSSRSSYGYTF.

In its sample, this clonotype was seen a few times. V usage is TRBV7-8 and J usage is TRBJ2-4; the match to TRBD1 covers 10 bases. The CDR3 is made up of 15 amino acids. CDR1 and CDR2 from the germline V gene are SGHVS and FQNEAQ. V lost 3 bases and J lost 7; bases outside the gene matches: 6. The CDR3 loop reads CASSLSRQGANIQYF. The CDR3 nucleotides read TGTGCCAGCAGCTTGTCCCGACAGGGGGCGAACATTCAGTACTTC.

The chain links TRBV7-9 to TRBJ2-1; D gene uncertain. Per germline, CDR1 SEHNR and CDR2 FQNEAQ (reference sequence). Trimming left V 3 bases short and J 0 bases short, with 15 bases between. The CDR3 extends over 17 amino acids. The CDR3 nucleotides are TGTGCCAGCAGCTTCCCCGAAATCCCGAGCTCCTACAATGAGCAGTTCTTC. Its translation is CASSFPEIPSSYNEQFF.

This chain connects TRBV10-3 to TRBJ1-2; D call uncertain. V was trimmed by 8 bases and J by 0 bases, leaving 10 bases between them. Germline V lookup: CDR1 ENHRY, CDR2 SYGVKD. The CDR3 is 13 residues long. As DNA, the CDR3 is TGTGCCATCTCGGACGGCTCTAACTATGGCTACACCTTC. Translated: CAISDGSNYGYTF.